This TCR beta chain was recovered during a study of T cell repertoires in cytomegalovirus infection. On the study more broadly: Public TCR beta signatures indicated both CMV infection and matching HLA type. Study results and limitations: Identification of carriers of CMV plus the relevant HLA was achieved through cumulative public TCR beta family frequency. Across the ex vivo response, the dominant clonotypes were HLA-C-restricted CMV-specific TCR beta clonotypes.

A single record per CDR3 protein comes from TCRdb applying MiXCR to the reads. The sample yields hundreds of thousands of distinct CDR3 sequences, 15% to 20% seen once. V gave up 7 bases and J gave up 2 bases; unmatched junction bases: 4. The CDR3 is 13 residues long. Germline lookup yields CDR1 SQVTM and CDR2 ANQGSEA. About this clonotype itself: Antigen: not known.

The V gene is TRBV29-1, the J gene TRBJ2-1; 8 nucleotides agree with TRBD1. This clonotype was obtained from a human donor in good health (CMV status not recorded). Some clones in this sample may be carry-over from other donors' samples. Source material: PBMCs. The CDR3 region has the DNA TGCAGCGCTGACAGGGGCACCTACAATGAGCAGTTCTTC. This translates into CSADRGTYNEQFF.